This T cell receptor (beta chain) comes out of a study of Graves' ophthalmopathy and Graves' hyperthyroidism. Researchers took RNA transcripts and amplified TCR beta CDR3 regions from them. A first-round RT-PCR used HTBI primers, followed by a second-round multiplex PCR. TCRdb itself ran the multiplex PCR reads through MiXCR, one entry per CDR3 protein. This sample yields about 210,000 distinct CDR3 sequences, of which 25% to 30% are seen a single time; around 9.8% belongs to the top ten. This TCR was recovered from a man aged 45-65 years with Graves' ophthalmopathy. The sequenced material came from peripheral blood.

The CDR3 DNA sequence: TGTGCCAGCCTCCGGGCAGACAATAGCAATCAGCCCCAGCATTTT. Its protein product is CASLRADNSNQPQHF. V gene TRBV6-2 or TRBV6-3 combines with J gene TRBJ1-5; the D is unclear. The CDR3 runs to 15 residues. V gave up 8 bases and J gave up 0 bases, with 14 bases separating them. CDR1 is MNHEY, CDR2 SVGEGT, per germline.